This passage covers 8 T cell receptor beta chains from one sample sequenced in a study of T cells after yellow fever vaccination. MiXCR was run by TCRdb on the 5' RACE reads, yielding one entry per CDR3 protein. The table includes 300,000 or so distinct CDR3 sequences, roughly 8.3% detected once. The sample here was PBMCs, taken more than 35 days after the first yellow fever vaccination. Receptors were obtained from a man aged 18 to 30 who received the YFV17D yellow fever vaccine.

This clonotype was counted only a few times. V gene TRBV20-1 combines with J gene TRBJ2-3; 7 bases match TRBD2. This CDR3 spans 13 amino acids. In germline, CDR1 is DFQATT, CDR2 SNEGSKA (reference sequence). With 3 bases clipped from V and 5 bases from J, the junction kept 5 bases outside the gene matches. The CDR3 region is CSASAASGDTQYF. Written as DNA, the CDR3 is TGCAGTGCTAGCGCAGCTAGCGGAGATACGCAGTATTTT.

J is TRBJ2-1 and V is TRBV12-3 or TRBV12-4; D is perhaps TRBD1 or TRBD2 (5 bases each). V gave up 7 bases and J gave up 5 bases, with 15 bases separating them. The CDR3 totals 14 residues. DNA for the CDR3: TGTGCCAGCATTAGGACTGGGGGACACAATGAGCAGTTCTTC. Translated: CASIRTGGHNEQFF.

A few counts support this clonotype. The chain employs TRBV7-9 and TRBJ1-4, with D unclear. Germline V lookup: CDR1 SEHNR, CDR2 FQNEAQ (reference sequence). Trimming left V 5 bases short and J 2 bases short, with 15 bases between. The CDR3 has 16 residues. The CDR3 DNA is TGTGCCAGCAGCCAACCCCGGATTCTTACTAATGAAAAACTGTTTTTT. It codes for CASSQPRILTNEKLFF.

This clonotype was counted many times. The chain links TRBV5-1 to TRBJ2-3; D unclear. Trimming cost V 2 bases and J 5 bases, with 12 bases left between them. The CDR3 is made up of 14 amino acids. Germline V gene data show CDR1 as SGHRS and CDR2 as YFSETQ. This chain's CDR3 is CASSFSGVEDTQYF. In DNA form, the CDR3 reads TGCGCCAGCAGCTTCTCTGGGGTCGAAGATACGCAGTATTTT.

This clonotype was detected ten times or more. The rearrangement links TRBV18 to TRBJ2-3, with D perhaps matching TRBD1 (6 bases). Deletions cut 4 bases from V and 1 base from J, with 12 bases between. The CDR3 consists of 15 residues. Germline lookup yields CDR1 KGHSH and CDR2 LQKENI. The CDR3: CASSLQQGRTDTQYF. In nucleotides, the CDR3 is TGTGCCAGCTCACTCCAACAGGGCCGCACAGATACGCAGTATTTT.

This clonotype was seen repeatedly, ten times or more. This chain links TRBV20-1 with TRBJ1-6; no clear D gene. Trimming pared 8 bases from V and 8 bases from J, leaving 13 bases between. The germline CDR1 and CDR2 sequences are DFQATT and SNEGSKA (reference sequence). This CDR3 region has 12 residues. The CDR3 sequence: CSIGQRDSPLHF. As DNA, the CDR3 is TGCAGTATCGGGCAAAGGGATTCACCCCTCCACTTT.

At least ten counts were recorded for this clonotype. This rearrangement joins TRBV18 to TRBJ2-7; D gene uncertain. Germline V CDR1 and CDR2: KGHSH, LQKENI. The CDR3 is 12 amino acids. V dropped 5 bases and J dropped 3 bases, with 8 bases sitting between them. The CDR3 region is CASSGSSYEQYV. Here the CDR3 DNA reads TGTGCCAGCTCAGGATCAAGCTACGAGCAGTACGTC.

This clonotype was found many times. V is TRBV10-3 and J is TRBJ2-1; D unresolved. The CDR3 is made up of 12 amino acids. Trimming stripped 2 bases from V and 4 bases from J, with 3 bases between. Germline values: CDR1 ENHRY, CDR2 SYGVKD. The CDR3 region has the DNA TGTGCCATCAGTGAGGGGTACAATGAGCAGTTCTTC. Amino acids: CAISEGYNEQFF.